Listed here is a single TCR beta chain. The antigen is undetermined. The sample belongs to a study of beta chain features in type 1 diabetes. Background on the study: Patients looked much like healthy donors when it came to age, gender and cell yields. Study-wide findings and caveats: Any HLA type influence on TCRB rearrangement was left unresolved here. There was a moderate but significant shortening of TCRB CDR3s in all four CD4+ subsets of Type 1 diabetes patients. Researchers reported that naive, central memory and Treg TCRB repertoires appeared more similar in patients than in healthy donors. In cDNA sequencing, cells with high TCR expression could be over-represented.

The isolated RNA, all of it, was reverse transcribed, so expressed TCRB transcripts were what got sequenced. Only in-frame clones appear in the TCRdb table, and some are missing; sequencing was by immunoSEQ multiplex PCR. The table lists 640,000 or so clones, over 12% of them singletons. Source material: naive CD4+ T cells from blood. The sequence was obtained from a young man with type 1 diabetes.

The CDR3 here is CASSLDWAGNTEAFF. CDR3 nucleotides: TGTGCCAGCAGCTTAGACTGGGCGGGGAACACTGAAGCTTTCTTT. This chain connects TRBV7-9 to TRBJ1-1; D is ambiguous. V lost 1 base and J lost 1, with 10 bases in between. The CDR3 has 15 amino acids. Germline V gene sequence: CDR1 SEHNR, CDR2 FQNEAQ (reference sequence).